The sequence of this T cell receptor (beta chain) was determined in a study of response to subunit inactivated influenza vaccine. TCRdb analysed the RT-PCR reads with MiXCR anew, one entry per CDR3 protein. The table lists roughly 620,000 distinct CDR3 sequences, over 9% of them singletons, with 11% in the top ten. The CDR3 totals 16 residues. Trimming at V came to 2 bases and at J to 7 bases, leaving 11 bases not matched to a gene. Germline V CDR1 and CDR2: LNHDA, SQIVND (reference sequence). This clonotype appeared a few times. This sample also belongs to another study, concerning T cells expressing NK-cell markers. That study reports: The cDNA for TCR beta came from 5'RACE template switching with UMIs. Researchers got TCR beta repertoires out of sorted CD3+CD56+NKG2C+, CD3+CD56+NKG2C- and CD3+CD56-NKG2C+ T cells. Eight donors were sequenced, of whom seven were HCMV-seropositive, while the remaining one was HCMV-seronegative. The CD3+CD56-NKG2C+ fraction was also led by these clonotypes in a few donors.

The specimen was PBMCs from blood, collected on the day of vaccination. The sequence was obtained from a man aged 50-60 years who received an inactivated influenza vaccine. V and J are TRBV19 and TRBJ2-1, with 7 bases that match TRBD2. Here the CDR3 reads CASSIHEGGPGNEQFF. The CDR3 DNA follows: TGTGCCAGTAGTATACACGAGGGAGGGCCCGGGAATGAGCAGTTCTTC.